This entry lists 15 T cell receptor beta chains sequenced from one sample in a study of control samples from healthy donors and cancer patients. TCRdb's copy holds only in-frame clones and misses some; the assay was immunoSEQ multiplex PCR. Found here are 160,000 or so clones, less than 95% of them singletons; the top ten hold roughly 15%. The sequencing sample was made of PBMCs. The receptors come from a man aged 55 to 70 with colorectal cancer.

This chain connects TRBV7-9 to TRBJ1-1, with D possibly matching TRBD1 (6 bases). V gave up 5 bases and J gave up 1 base, with 17 bases separating them. Germline V CDR1 and CDR2: SEHNR, FQNEAQ (reference sequence). The CDR3 has 16 amino acids. The CDR3 DNA reads TGTGCCAGCAGCCAGGCGGCAGGGGTCGGGAACACTGAAGCTTTCTTT. Amino acid sequence: CASSQAAGVGNTEAFF.

The rearrangement joins TRBV6-5 to TRBJ2-7; D is undetermined. Germline V lookup: CDR1 MNHEY, CDR2 SVGAGI. This CDR3 comprises 14 residues. The V end lost 0 bases, the J end lost 4 bases, and 10 bases lay between the germline ends. The CDR3 loop reads CASSYSSKGYEQYF. CDR3 sequence (DNA): TGTGCCAGCAGTTACTCAAGCAAGGGATACGAGCAGTACTTC.

This chain connects TRBV11-2 to TRBJ2-7; a possible D gene is TRBD1 (6 bases). This CDR3 is 15 amino acids long. The V and J ends lost 1 base and 2 bases respectively, with 12 bases between them. Germline CDR1 and CDR2: SGHAT and FQNNGV. This chain's CDR3 is CASSLGQVPTYEQYF. The DNA of the CDR3 is TGTGCCAGCAGCTTAGGACAGGTCCCGACCTACGAGCAGTACTTC.

The chain couples TRBV5-1 to TRBJ2-7; 8 bases are shared with TRBD2. The CDR3 is 15 amino acids. J was trimmed by 7 bases and V by 3 bases; bases with no gene match: 12. Germline CDR1 is SGHRS and CDR2 is YFSETQ. The CDR3 is CASSSGSGGPQEQYF. CDR3 nucleotide sequence: TGCGCCAGCAGCTCTGGCTCGGGGGGGCCACAGGAGCAGTACTTC.

V and J are TRBV7-9 and TRBJ1-1; no clear D gene. This CDR3 is built from 16 residues. The germline V gene encodes CDR1 SEHNR and CDR2 FQNEAQ (reference sequence). The V end lost 2 bases, the J end lost 0 bases, and 13 bases lay between the germline ends. DNA for the CDR3: TGTGCCAGCAGCTTACCCCAGCTCTCTATGAACACTGAAGCTTTCTTT. Translation: CASSLPQLSMNTEAFF.

V usage is TRBV6-5 and J usage is TRBJ2-5; 7 bases line up with TRBD2. Per the germline V gene, CDR1 is MNHEY and CDR2 is SVGAGI. The V gene end was trimmed by 0 bases and the J gene end by 4 bases; junction bases not matched to a gene: 8. This CDR3 contains 16 residues. CDR3 sequence reads: CASSYSGLGVGETQYF. The CDR3 DNA follows: TGTGCCAGCAGTTACTCTGGACTAGGCGTTGGAGAGACCCAGTACTTC.

As to this clone: One end of the junction does not line up with germline, which may come from a read error. This sequence joins TRBV6-1 and TRBJ1-6, with 8 bases lining up with TRBD1. This CDR3 is built from 15 residues. Germline values: CDR1 MNHNS, CDR2 SASEGT. CDR3 protein: CASGEAQGAGSPLHF. CDR3 in DNA: TGTGCCAGCGGTGAAGCCCAGGGGGCTGGTTCACCCCTCCACTTT.

The genes are TRBV29-1 and TRBJ2-7, with 9 bases fitting TRBD1. V was pared by 2 bases and J by 4 bases, with 3 bases of the junction left unmatched. The germline CDR1 and CDR2 sequences are SQVTM and ANQGSEA. This CDR3 has 13 residues. DNA for the CDR3: TGCAGCGTTGAAACAGGGGGCAAGTACGAGCAGTACTTC. Protein sequence: CSVETGGKYEQYF.

This clone was counted a single time. This rearrangement joins TRBV10-2 to TRBJ1-1; D call uncertain. The CDR3 has 13 amino acids. Trimming took off 7 bases at V and 2 bases at J, with 11 bases between the two ends. Germline V gene lookup returns CDR1 WSHSY and CDR2 SAAADI. CDR3 coding DNA: TGCGCCAGCATGAGGCAGGCCAACACTGAAGCTTTCTTT. Amino acid sequence: CASMRQANTEAFF.

V gene TRBV7-9 combines with J gene TRBJ2-3, with 8 nucleotides matching TRBD1. Looked up from germline, CDR1 is SEHNR and CDR2 is FQNEAQ (reference sequence). Trimming cost V 5 bases and J 4 bases; bases outside gene matches: 5. CDR3 length: 14 amino acids. The CDR3 bases are TGTGCCAGCAGCCCCGGACAGGGCCCAGATACGCAGTATTTT. It is translated as CASSPGQGPDTQYF.

This sequence joins TRBV7-9 and TRBJ1-1; D perhaps matches TRBD1 (5 bases). CDR3 size: 14 residues. Trimming pared 1 base from V and 1 base from J, leaving 7 bases between. The germline CDR1 and CDR2 sequences are SEHNR and FQNEAQ (reference sequence). The CDR3: CASSLDRTNTEAFF. Written as DNA, the CDR3 is TGTGCCAGCAGCTTAGACAGGACGAACACTGAAGCTTTCTTT. The variable domain in full, completed from reference TRBV7-9 and TRBJ1-1, reads DTGVSQNPRHKITKRGQNVTFRCDPISEHNRLYWYRQTLGQGPEFLTYFQNEAQLEKSRLLSDRFSAERPKGSFSTLEIQRTEQGDSAMYLCASSLDRTNTEAFFGQGTRLTVV.

The chain combines TRBV9 with TRBJ1-1, with 9 bases that match TRBD1. The V gene's germline CDR1 is SGDLS and CDR2 YYNGEE. The junction had 3 bases not matched to a gene; V was cut back by 2 bases and J by 1 base. The CDR3 length is 15 residues. CDR3 loop: CASSVGQGGNTEAFF. The CDR3 DNA reads TGTGCCAGCAGCGTGGGACAGGGAGGGAACACTGAAGCTTTCTTT.

Here the CDR3 DNA reads TGTGCCAGCAGCAGGTACCTGGACGAGCAGTACTTC. As protein: CASSRYLDEQYF. The gene calls are TRBV11-2 and TRBJ2-7; D call uncertain. Trimming pared 5 bases from V and 5 bases from J, leaving 10 bases between. The CDR3 spans 12 residues. CDR1 and CDR2 (germline): SGHAT, FQNNGV.

In this sample, this clone turned up once. The rearrangement uses TRBV5-1 and TRBJ1-1, with D possibly matching TRBD1 (5 bases). The germline V and J ends were trimmed by 4 bases and 1 base, with 11 bases remaining between them. Germline-derived CDR1 and CDR2 are SGHRS and YFSETQ. The CDR3 has 14 amino acids. The CDR3 bases are TGCGCCAGCAGCACCGGGACGGGGAACACTGAAGCTTTCTTT. This codes for CASSTGTGNTEAFF.

This clone was detected once. The genes are TRBV28 and TRBJ1-2; D possibly corresponds to TRBD1 (5 bases). CDR1 is MDHEN, CDR2 SYDVKM, per germline. Trimming left V 0 bases short and J 6 bases short, with 8 bases between. The CDR3 sequence is 13 residues long. The CDR3 nucleotides read TGTGCCAGCAGTTTATGGGCAGGGAATGGCTACACCTTC. Translated: CASSLWAGNGYTF.